These 3 T cell receptor beta chains share one sample of origin, sequenced in a study of pediatric ulcerative colitis. The repertoire was sequenced with immunoSEQ multiplex PCR; TCRdb's copy has only in-frame clones and lacks some. The sample shows fewer than 40,000 clones, over 80% of them seen only once. The sample comprised blood. These receptors were taken from a girl aged 5-17 years with moderate ulcerative colitis.

J is TRBJ2-5 and V is TRBV6-6, with 7 positions matching TRBD1. With 0 bases clipped from V and 5 bases from J, the junction kept 6 bases outside the gene matches. CDR3 length equals 15 residues. Germline-derived CDR1 and CDR2 are MNHNY and SVGAGI (reference sequence). Here the CDR3 reads CASSYSGQVWETQYF. CDR3 sequence (DNA): TGTGCCAGCAGTTACTCCGGACAGGTCTGGGAGACCCAGTACTTC.

The chain couples TRBV28 to TRBJ1-1; perhaps TRBD1 as D (5 bases). V was clipped by 2 bases and J by 6 bases, with 16 bases between them. This CDR3 has 15 residues. The germline CDR1 and CDR2 sequences are MDHEN and SYDVKM. This chain's CDR3 is CASSLVKRTNSEAFF. In DNA form, the CDR3 reads TGTGCCAGCAGTTTAGTGAAAAGGACAAACTCTGAAGCTTTCTTT. The full variable domain, its missing parts supplied by reference TRBV28 and TRBJ1-1, is DVKVTQSSRYLVKRTGEKVFLECVQDMDHENMFWYRQDPGLGLRLIYFSYDVKMKEKGDIPEGYSVSREKKERFSLILESASTNQTSMYLCASSLVKRTNSEAFFGQGTRLTVV.

The V call is TRBV5-5, the J call TRBJ2-1; a weak D match, TRBD2 (5 bases). CDR1 is SGHKS and CDR2 is YYEKEE in the germline V gene (reference sequence). CDR3 size: 15 residues. Trimming took off 2 bases at V and 0 bases at J, with 9 bases between the two ends. CDR3 nucleotide sequence: TGTGCCAGCAGCTTAGCGGAGCGCTCCTACAATGAGCAGTTCTTC. Protein product: CASSLAERSYNEQFF. Supplemented by reference TRBV5-5 and TRBJ2-1, the full variable domain reads DAGVTQSPTHLIKTRGQQVTLRCSPISGHKSVSWYQQVLGQGPQFIFQYYEKEERGRGNFPDRFSARQFPNYSSELNVNALLLGDSALYLCASSLAERSYNEQFFGPGTRLTVL.